The TCR beta chain under discussion was sequenced for a study of CXCR3-negative and CXCR3-positive naive CD8 T cells. Study-wide results and caveats: TRB CDR3s were more hydrophobic in CXCR3-positive than in CXCR3-negative naive cells. Upon cryopreservation, CXCR3 expression partially decreased, and most assays used fresh PBMCs. Naive CXCR3-positive and CXCR3-negative cells shared TRBV-TRBJ usage; memory cells diverged. Diversity ran similarly high across both naive subsets but far lower in memory CD8+ cells.

The TRB cDNA libraries were prepared by 5' RACE with UMI labels. TCRdb reprocessed the 5' RACE reads and reports one entry per CDR3 protein, with no DNA. The sample totals 140,000 to 150,000 distinct CDR3 sequences. Comments on this clonotype: What it binds is unknown.

CDR1 and CDR2 from the germline V gene are MGHDK and SYGVNS. The CDR3 spans 14 residues. Definition of naive CD8+ T cells rested on a CD45RO-CCR7+CD27+CD95- profile. V and J are TRBV25-1 and TRBJ2-1; TCRdb returns TRBD1, unconfirmable since there is no DNA. The receptor was derived from a human donor in good health. Some clones in this sample may be carry-over from other donors' samples. Sequenced sample: naive CXCR3+ CD8+ T cells from blood. Subset here: CD45RO-CCR7+CD27+CD95- naive CD8+ T cells expressing CXCR3 (TNR3+). CDR3 amino acids: CASSNPAASNEQFF.